The text below deals with one T cell receptor beta chain. As yet, its antigen is unknown. Only in-frame clones appear in the TCRdb table, and some are missing; sequencing was by immunoSEQ multiplex PCR. The table has some 47,000 clones, about 86% seen once. The time point denotes: week 35, safety follow-up. Alongside topical imiquimod, each dose of vaccine comprised 300 ug of mutant IDH1 20-mer peptide. The record originates from a study of a mutant IDH1 vaccine in newly diagnosed glioma. The overall study: Of the patients given treatment, 62.5% were male and 37.5% were female, and a mean age of approximately 40 years was recorded.

The CDR3 totals 15 residues. Trimming removed 5 bases at V and 5 bases at J, with 18 bases between. Germline CDR1 LGHNA, CDR2 YNFKEQ. V usage is TRBV4-2 and J usage is TRBJ1-1; tentatively, D is TRBD1 (5 bases). Sample: PBMCs, taken from a glioma patient whose treatment included an IDH1 peptide vaccine. This TCR derives from a woman in her thirties or forties with glioma. Some clones in this sample may be carry-over from other donors' samples. CDR3 sequence reads: CASSTRGQGRTEAFF. CDR3 DNA: TGTGCCAGCAGCACCCGAGGTCAGGGTCGTACTGAAGCTTTCTTT.